This T cell receptor (beta chain) was identified in a study of regulatory T cells in long-lasting Graves disease. The study, taken as a whole, reports: Patients with persistent disease showed a bias toward TRBV28, TRBJ1-2 and TRBJ2-5.

Described time point: newly diagnosed GD, antithyroid drugs for less than 3 months. Making the TCR library involved RNA that had been extracted from PBMCs. iRepertoire HTBI primers and Arm-PCR of CDR3 regions built TCR beta libraries. TCRdb fed the multiplex PCR reads into MiXCR, producing one record per CDR3 protein. The sample has hundreds of thousands of distinct CDR3 sequences; around 11% are singletons. This clonotype was seen repeatedly, ten times or more. Antigen unknown. The germline CDR1 and CDR2 sequences are MNHEY and SVGEGT. There are 15 residues in the CDR3. J gave up 4 bases and V 5 bases, and 9 bases lay outside the gene matches. This sample was shared with a second study, whose subject was T cells in Graves' hyperthyroidism and ophthalmopathy.

The receptor's source is a woman in her 30s with Graves disease. The chain joins TRBV6-2 or TRBV6-3 to TRBJ1-2, with 8 bases that match TRBD1. The sample in question was peripheral blood mononuclear cells (PBMCs), obtained at new diagnosis, from a patient treated with antithyroid drugs. The DNA of the CDR3 is TGTGCCAGCAGTGAAGCGGGGACAGGCTTCTATGGCTACACCTTC. It specifies CASSEAGTGFYGYTF.